A selection of T cell receptor beta chains follows, all from one sample in a study of lymphopenia after photon versus proton radiotherapy. Generated by immunoSEQ multiplex PCR, the TCRdb table keeps only in-frame clones and is missing some. Among around 150,000 clones listed, roughly nine tenths were seen once. The input for sequencing was peripheral blood, taken from a patient treated with photon-based radiotherapy. All receptors derive from a man in his forties or fifties with gastric cancer. Each CDR3 is given with its conserved first and last residue. Fields, in order: J gene, V gene, clone size, D gene, CDR3 DNA, CDR3 protein. The D gene is left open where the match is weak. Expanded clones get a size class; other rows say once, few or many, or leave the size out.

j_call: TRBJ2-3
v_call: TRBV9
clone_size: .
d_call: TRBD1
cdr3_nt: TGTGCCAGCAGCGAGGGGACAGGGTTCACAGATACGCAGTATTTT
cdr3_aa: CASSEGTGFTDTQYF

j_call: TRBJ1-2
v_call: TRBV7-2
clone_size: .
d_call: .
cdr3_nt: TGTGCCAGCAGCCCTCCCCCTCCAGCTAACTATGGCTACACCTTC
cdr3_aa: CASSPPPPANYGYTF

j_call: TRBJ1-4
v_call: TRBV4-1
clone_size: .
d_call: .
cdr3_nt: TGCGCCAGCAGCAATGAAAAACTGTTTTTT
cdr3_aa: CASSNEKLFF

j_call: TRBJ1-3
v_call: TRBV23-1
clone_size: .
d_call: .
cdr3_nt: TGCGCCAGCAGTCAATCGGGGGCCCTATCCTCTGGAAACACCATATATTTT
cdr3_aa: CASSQSGALSSGNTIYF

j_call: TRBJ2-5
v_call: TRBV11-2
clone_size: .
d_call: .
cdr3_nt: TGTGCCAGCAGCTTAATGACATCGATCCCGAGCCAGTACTTC
cdr3_aa: CASSLMTSIPSQYF

j_call: TRBJ1-4
v_call: TRBV5-1
clone_size: .
d_call: TRBD1
cdr3_nt: TGCGCCAGCAGAGGACAGGAGAATGAAAAACTGTTTTTT
cdr3_aa: CASRGQENEKLFF

j_call: TRBJ2-1
v_call: TRBV28
clone_size: .
d_call: TRBD1
cdr3_nt: TGTGCCAGCAGTCTGACAGGGGGGAATGAGCAGTTCTTC
cdr3_aa: CASSLTGGNEQFF

j_call: TRBJ2-7
v_call: TRBV2
clone_size: few
d_call: .
cdr3_nt: TGTGCCAGCAGGGACGGGACCCCCTACGAGCAGTACTTC
cdr3_aa: CASRDGTPYEQYF

j_call: TRBJ1-3
v_call: TRBV7-9
clone_size: .
d_call: .
cdr3_nt: TGTGCCAGCAGCTTAGCGAGTACAGGGAATGGAAACACCATATATTTT
cdr3_aa: CASSLASTGNGNTIYF

j_call: TRBJ2-7
v_call: TRBV7-9
clone_size: .
d_call: .
cdr3_nt: TGTGCCAGCAGCGCCAGCGGGACAGGCCACGAGCAGTACTTC
cdr3_aa: CASSASGTGHEQYF

j_call: TRBJ1-1
v_call: TRBV7-9
clone_size: .
d_call: .
cdr3_nt: TGTGCCAGCAGCCCAGGACGGAACACTGAAGCTTTCTTT
cdr3_aa: CASSPGRNTEAFF

j_call: TRBJ2-1
v_call: TRBV11-3
clone_size: .
d_call: TRBD2
cdr3_nt: TGTGCCAGCAGCTCTAGCGGGAGCCCCTACAATGAGCAGTTCTTC
cdr3_aa: CASSSSGSPYNEQFF